The T cell receptor (beta chain) under discussion was sequenced for a study of identical twins. TCRdb re-analysed the 5' RACE reads in MiXCR, keeping a single row per CDR3 protein. The sample lists around 250,000 distinct CDR3 sequences; 12% were seen once. A few counts support this clonotype. This sample also belongs to another study, concerning yellow fever vaccine responses in identical twins.

The sequencing input was memory (CD45RO+) T cells sorted from blood. The receptor was derived from a woman between 18 and 29 years old in good health.

CDR3 DNA: TGCAGTGCACCCGACAATTACAATGAGCAGTTCTTC. Protein: CSAPDNYNEQFF. The chain has TRBV20-1 and TRBJ2-1; unclear D gene. The V end was cut by 6 bases, the J end by 4 bases, with 10 bases between. The CDR3 extends over 12 amino acids. The germline V gene encodes CDR1 DFQATT and CDR2 SNEGSKA (reference sequence).